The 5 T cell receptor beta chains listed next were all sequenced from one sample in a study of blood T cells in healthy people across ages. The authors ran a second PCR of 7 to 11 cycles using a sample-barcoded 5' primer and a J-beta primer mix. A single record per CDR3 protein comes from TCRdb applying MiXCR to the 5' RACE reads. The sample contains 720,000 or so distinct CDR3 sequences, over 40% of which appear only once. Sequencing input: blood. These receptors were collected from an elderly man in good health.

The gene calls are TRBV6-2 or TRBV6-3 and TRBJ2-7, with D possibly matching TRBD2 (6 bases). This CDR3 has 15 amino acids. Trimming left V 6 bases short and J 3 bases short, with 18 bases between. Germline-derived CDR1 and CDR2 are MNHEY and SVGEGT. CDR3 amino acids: CASRLVLAELYEQYF. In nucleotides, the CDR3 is TGTGCCAGCAGGCTGGTATTAGCGGAACTCTACGAGCAGTACTTC.

The CDR3 sequence: CASSQGASIGNQPQHF. The CDR3 nucleotides are TGCGCCAGCAGCCAAGGGGCAAGCATAGGTAATCAGCCCCAGCATTTT. V and J are TRBV4-3 and TRBJ1-5; D is unresolved. Germline-derived CDR1 and CDR2 are LGHNA and YSLEER. Trimming pared 1 base from V and 4 bases from J, leaving 14 bases between. The CDR3 extends over 16 amino acids.

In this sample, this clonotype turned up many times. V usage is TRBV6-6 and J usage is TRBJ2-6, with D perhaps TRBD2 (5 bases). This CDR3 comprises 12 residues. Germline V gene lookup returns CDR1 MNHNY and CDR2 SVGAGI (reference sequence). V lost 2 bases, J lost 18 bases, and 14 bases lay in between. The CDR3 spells CASSYTLSGKTF. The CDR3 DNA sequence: TGTGCCAGCAGTTACACATTGTCCGGGAAGACTTTC.

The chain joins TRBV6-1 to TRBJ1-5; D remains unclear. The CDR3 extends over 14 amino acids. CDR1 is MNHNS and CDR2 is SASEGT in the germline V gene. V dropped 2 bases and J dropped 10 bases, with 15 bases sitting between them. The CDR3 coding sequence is TGTGCCAGCAGTGAATATTTTCGGGAGGGACCCCAGCATTTT. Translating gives CASSEYFREGPQHF.

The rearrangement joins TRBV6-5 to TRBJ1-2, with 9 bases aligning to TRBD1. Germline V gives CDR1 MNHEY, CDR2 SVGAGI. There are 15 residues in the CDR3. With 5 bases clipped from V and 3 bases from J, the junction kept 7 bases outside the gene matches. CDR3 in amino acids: CASSPRQGDYYGYTF. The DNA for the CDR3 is TGTGCCAGCAGTCCCAGACAGGGGGACTACTATGGCTACACCTTC.